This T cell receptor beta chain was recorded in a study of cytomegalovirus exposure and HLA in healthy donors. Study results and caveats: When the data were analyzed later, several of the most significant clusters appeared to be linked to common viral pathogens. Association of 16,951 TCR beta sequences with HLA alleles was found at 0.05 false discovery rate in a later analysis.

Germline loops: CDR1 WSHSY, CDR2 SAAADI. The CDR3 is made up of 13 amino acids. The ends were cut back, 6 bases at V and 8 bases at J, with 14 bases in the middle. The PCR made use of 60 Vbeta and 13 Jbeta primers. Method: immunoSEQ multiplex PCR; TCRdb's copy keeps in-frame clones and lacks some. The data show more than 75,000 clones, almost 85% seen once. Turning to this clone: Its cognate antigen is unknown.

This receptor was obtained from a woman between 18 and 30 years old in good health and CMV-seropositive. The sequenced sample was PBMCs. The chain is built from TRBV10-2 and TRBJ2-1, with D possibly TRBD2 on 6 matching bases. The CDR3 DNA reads TGCGCCAGCAGAGCGGGCCCTGGCCATGAGCAGTTCTTC. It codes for CASRAGPGHEQFF.